The 9 T cell receptor beta chains in this list originate from one sample, sequenced in a study of T-cell reconstitution after alpha-beta-depleted transplantation in children. Using unique molecular identifiers, the investigators prepared the TCRbeta library. TCRdb called the PCR reads again in MiXCR, with one record for every CDR3 protein. The sample yields over 550,000 distinct CDR3 sequences, over 9.5% seen once. Here the sequenced sample was PBMCs from the stem cell graft donor, taken from the stem cell graft. These receptors all stem from a human donor who donated a stem cell graft to a child with acute myeloid leukemia.

This clonotype was observed at least ten times. The genes are TRBV6-6 and TRBJ1-2; the D gene is possibly TRBD1 (6 bases). This CDR3 comprises 13 residues. Germline V gives CDR1 MNHNY, CDR2 SVGAGI (reference sequence). V gave up 7 bases and J gave up 5 bases, with 14 bases separating them. The DNA of the CDR3 is TGTGCCAGCAACACAGGGAACATGTATGGCTACACCTTC. Its translation: CASNTGNMYGYTF.

This clonotype has only a few counts. This chain links TRBV7-8 with TRBJ1-2, with D maybe TRBD1 (5 bases). Germline-derived CDR1 and CDR2 are SGHVS and FQNEAQ. Trimming left V 1 base short and J 4 bases short, with 13 bases between. CDR3 length: 15 amino acids. DNA for the CDR3: TGTGCCAGCAGCTTAGACCGAGGGGCCCGCTATGGCTACACCTTC. The encoded protein is CASSLDRGARYGYTF.

The sample holds many counts of this clonotype. This sequence joins TRBV29-1 and TRBJ2-3; D could derive from TRBD1 or TRBD2 (5 bases each). The CDR3 covers 13 residues. The germline gives CDR1 SQVTM, CDR2 ANQGSEA. V was shortened by 3 bases and J by 2 bases, with 9 bases between the two germline ends. In DNA, the CDR3 is TGCAGCGTTGAGGGACGGGACACAGATACGCAGTATTTT. Amino acid sequence: CSVEGRDTDTQYF.

V usage is TRBV7-2 and J usage is TRBJ2-2; D is uncertain. Germline CDR1 SGHTA, CDR2 FQGNSA. The length of the CDR3 is 12 residues. V shed 8 bases and J shed 6 bases, with 10 bases lying between them. In DNA form, the CDR3 reads TGTGCCAGCGGACGGAAGTCCGGGGAGCTGTTTTTT. Translated: CASGRKSGELFF. The whole variable domain, filled in from reference TRBV7-2 and TRBJ2-2, reads GAGVSQSPSNKVTEKGKDVELRCDPISGHTALYWYRQSLGQGLEFLIYFQGNSAPDKSGLPSDRFSAERTGGSVSTLTIQRTQQEDSAVYLCASGRKSGELFFGEGSRLTVL.

This clonotype was detected many times. V gene TRBV29-1 combines with J gene TRBJ2-1; TRBD2 agrees at 7 bases. Trimming at V came to 7 bases and at J to 0 bases, leaving 6 bases not matched to a gene. CDR1 SQVTM and CDR2 ANQGSEA come from the germline V gene. This CDR3 contains 14 residues. The chain's CDR3 is CSAKRGSSYNEQFF. CDR3 sequence (DNA): TGCAGCGCCAAGCGGGGCAGCTCCTACAATGAGCAGTTCTTC.

Ten or more counts support this clonotype. This chain connects TRBV10-3 to TRBJ2-2, with TRBD2 matching over 9 bases. Germline V gives CDR1 ENHRY, CDR2 SYGVKD. The ends lost 6 bases at V and 7 bases at J; junction bases unmatched: 12. This CDR3 has 16 residues. CDR3 loop: CAISAGGGVSHGELFF. The DNA for the CDR3 is TGTGCCATCAGCGCGGGAGGGGGCGTGTCTCACGGGGAGCTGTTTTTT.

This clonotype was counted between two and nine times. The chain employs TRBV29-1 and TRBJ1-4, with 8 bases aligning to TRBD1. Germline-derived CDR1 and CDR2 are SQVTM and ANQGSEA. V gave up 6 bases and J gave up 8 bases; unmatched junction bases: 8. The CDR3 spans 13 residues. The CDR3 reads CSVIRGPEEKLFF. CDR3 nucleotides: TGCAGCGTCATCAGGGGGCCGGAGGAAAAACTGTTTTTT.

The chain carries TRBV4-2 and TRBJ2-7; 9 bases are shared with TRBD1. CDR1 is LGHNA, CDR2 YNFKEQ, per germline. The CDR3 runs to 16 residues. V was clipped by 2 bases and J by 1 base; unmatched bases: 6. CDR3 nucleotides: TGTGCCAGCAGCCAATCTCGGGACAGGGCGTCCTACGAGCAGTACTTC. Translated: CASSQSRDRASYEQYF.

This clonotype appeared a few times. This chain links TRBV7-2 with TRBJ2-1; D assignment may be TRBD1 or TRBD2 (6 bases each). V shed 4 bases and J shed 7 bases, with 11 bases lying between them. CDR1 is SGHTA, CDR2 FQGNSA, per germline. This CDR3 is built from 13 residues. In nucleotides, the CDR3 is TGTGCCAGCAGCTCCCGGGGGCGAAATGAGCAGTTCTTC. This translates into CASSSRGRNEQFF.